Following are 20 T cell receptor beta chains from one sample sequenced in a study of PD-1 blockade in classical Hodgkin lymphoma. Time point specified: newly diagnosed, previously untreated cHL patient sample. Thawed PBMCs underwent magnetic negative selection to yield purified CD4+ T cells. TCRdb's table, derived via immunoSEQ multiplex PCR, lists solely in-frame clones and lacks some. Among nearly 35,000 clones listed, about 89% were seen once. Input material: CD4+ T cells from blood. The source of these receptors is a human donor with classical Hodgkin lymphoma.

This chain joins TRBV19 and TRBJ2-3, with D maybe TRBD2 (6 bases). Germline CDR1 is LNHDA and CDR2 is SQIVND (reference sequence). The CDR3 is made up of 15 amino acids. V was shortened by 5 bases and J by 5 bases, with 17 bases between the two germline ends. CDR3 DNA: TGTGCCAGTAGTCCCCGGCTAGCGAGAGGAGATACGCAGTATTTT. Translating it yields CASSPRLARGDTQYF.

This chain links TRBV5-8 with TRBJ1-1; D is perhaps TRBD1 (5 bases). The CDR3 extends over 16 amino acids. V was cut by 2 bases and J by 0 bases, with 14 bases left in between. From germline, CDR1 is SGHTS and CDR2 YDEGEE. CDR3 sequence reads: CASSFGSGRVNTEAFF. For the CDR3, the DNA is TGTGCCAGCAGCTTTGGGTCCGGCAGGGTGAACACTGAAGCTTTCTTT. Full variable domain (missing parts from reference TRBV5-8 and TRBJ1-1): EAGVTQSPTHLIKTRGQQATLRCSPISGHTSVYWYQQALGLGLQFLLWYDEGEERNRGNFPPRFSGRQFPNYSSELNVNALELEDSALYLCASSFGSGRVNTEAFFGQGTRLTVV.

The chain employs TRBV11-3 and TRBJ1-1; D gene ambiguous. V shed 1 base and J shed 1 base, with 7 bases lying between them. The germline V gene has CDR1 SGHNT and CDR2 YENEEA. The CDR3 extends over 14 amino acids. The CDR3, as DNA: TGTGCCAGCAGCTTAGCCAGGTCGAACACTGAAGCTTTCTTT. Translation: CASSLARSNTEAFF. The variable domain in full, completed from reference TRBV11-3 and TRBJ1-1, reads EAGVVQSPRYKIIEKKQPVAFWCNPISGHNTLYWYLQNLGQGPELLIRYENEEAVDDSQLPKDRFSAERLKGVDSTLKIQPAELGDSAVYLCASSLARSNTEAFFGQGTRLTVV.

The chain couples TRBV7-9 to TRBJ1-1; the match to TRBD1 covers 8 bases. The V gene's germline CDR1 is SEHNR and CDR2 FQNEAQ (reference sequence). The CDR3 totals 13 residues. V trimming: 3 bases; J trimming: 5 bases; junction bases outside the gene matches: 2. The CDR3 loop is CASSLRTGTEAFF. In DNA, the CDR3 is TGTGCCAGCAGCTTGCGGACAGGGACTGAAGCTTTCTTT.

The chain carries TRBV5-1 and TRBJ2-1, with D tentatively TRBD2 (6 bases). Germline assignment: CDR1 SGHRS and CDR2 YFSETQ. This CDR3 spans 15 amino acids. The germline V and J ends were trimmed by 0 bases and 9 bases, with 16 bases remaining between them. The CDR3 DNA reads as TGCGCCAGCAGCTTGGATGTCCCGGGGCGGGGTGAGCAGTTCTTC. Its translation is CASSLDVPGRGEQFF.

The chain is built from TRBV7-9 and TRBJ1-1; D remains unclear. The CDR3 sequence is 12 residues long. Germline V gives CDR1 SEHNR, CDR2 FQNEAQ (reference sequence). The V and J ends lost 6 bases and 5 bases respectively, with 10 bases between them. CDR3 amino acids: CASSPQRTEAFF. DNA of the CDR3: TGTGCCAGCAGTCCACAGAGGACTGAAGCTTTCTTT.

The chain couples TRBV6-1 to TRBJ1-6; 10 bases match TRBD1. Germline V gene sequence: CDR1 MNHNS, CDR2 SASEGT. The V gene end was trimmed by 4 bases and the J gene end by 7 bases; junction bases not matched to a gene: 7. The CDR3 contains 16 residues. In DNA, the CDR3 is TGTGCCAGCAGTGGAGACAGGGGGCGCGCGAATTCACCCCTCCACTTT. This encodes CASSGDRGRANSPLHF.

The rearrangement joins TRBV7-2 to TRBJ2-3; 14 positions agree with TRBD2. The CDR3 is made up of 19 amino acids. Germline V CDR1 and CDR2: SGHTA, FQGNSA. The V and J ends lost 4 bases and 0 bases, in that order; junction bases with no gene match: 9. DNA of the CDR3: TGTGCCAGCAGCTCTACGCGGACTAGCGGGGGGCCGAGCACAGATACGCAGTATTTT. Amino acid sequence: CASSSTRTSGGPSTDTQYF.

This clone appeared a few times. This rearrangement joins TRBV7-9 to TRBJ1-6, with D perhaps TRBD1 (5 bases). In germline, CDR1 is SEHNR, CDR2 FQNEAQ (reference sequence). This CDR3 is 13 amino acids long. V was pared by 8 bases and J by 7 bases, with 12 bases between. As DNA, the CDR3 is TGTGCCAGCTGTCAGGGTAACAATTCACCCCTCCACTTT. This translates into CASCQGNNSPLHF.

This clone has more than one count but fewer than ten. The rearrangement uses TRBV19 and TRBJ1-1; the D is unclear. The CDR3 is made up of 11 amino acids. Germline V gene data show CDR1 as LNHDA and CDR2 as SQIVND (reference sequence). V lost 4 bases and J 6 bases, leaving 6 bases between the germline ends. Here the CDR3 DNA reads TGTGCCAGTAGTAACCCCGCTGAAGCTTTCTTT. Translation gives CASSNPAEAFF.

The V and J genes are TRBV14 and TRBJ1-1, with D hard to call. The CDR3 consists of 14 residues. V lost 1 base, J lost 5 bases, and 11 bases lay in between. Germline values: CDR1 SGHDN, CDR2 FVKESK. CDR3 sequence reads: CASSQAPMWTEAFF. Written as DNA, the CDR3 is TGTGCCAGCAGCCAAGCCCCGATGTGGACTGAAGCTTTCTTT.

The gene calls are TRBV27 and TRBJ2-5; a possible D gene is TRBD1 (5 bases). The CDR3 has 17 residues. Germline V gene lookup returns CDR1 MNHEY and CDR2 SMNVEV (reference sequence). V was trimmed by 5 bases and J by 3 bases, leaving 22 bases between them. The CDR3 nucleotides read TGTGCCAGCAGTATTTCTTACCAGGGAAGAAGCGAAGAGACCCAGTACTTC. Amino acid sequence: CASSISYQGRSEETQYF.

The chain has TRBV29-1 and TRBJ2-7, with a possible D match to TRBD1 (6 bases). V lost 3 bases and J 3 bases, leaving 18 bases between the germline ends. This CDR3 spans 15 amino acids. CDR1 SQVTM and CDR2 ANQGSEA come from the germline V gene. CDR3 sequence reads: CSVDERGRDNYEQYF. The CDR3 nucleotides read TGCAGCGTTGACGAAAGAGGACGGGACAACTACGAGCAGTACTTC.

The V gene is TRBV5-1, the J gene TRBJ2-3, with D tentatively TRBD1 or TRBD2 (5 bases each). Looked up from germline, CDR1 is SGHRS and CDR2 is YFSETQ. The CDR3 is 15 amino acids. V lost 4 bases, J lost 2 bases, and 14 bases lay in between. The CDR3 loop reads CASSQGRPSTDTQYF. The CDR3 region has the DNA TGCGCCAGCAGCCAGGGACGCCCATCCACAGATACGCAGTATTTT. Full variable domain (outside the CDR3, taken from reference TRBV5-1 and TRBJ2-3): KAGVTQTPRYLIKTRGQQVTLSCSPISGHRSVSWYQQTPGQGLQFLFEYFSETQRNKGNFPGRFSGRQFSNSRSEMNVSTLELGDSALYLCASSQGRPSTDTQYFGPGTRLTVL.

The V gene is TRBV19, the J gene TRBJ2-5; D ambiguous. Per the germline V gene, CDR1 is LNHDA and CDR2 is SQIVND (reference sequence). With 3 bases removed from V and 4 bases from J, the gap between germline ends came to 9 bases. This CDR3 has 13 amino acids. CDR3 sequence: CASSILQSETQYF. CDR3 bases: TGTGCCAGTAGTATCCTCCAGTCAGAGACCCAGTACTTC. Full variable domain (outside the CDR3, taken from reference TRBV19 and TRBJ2-5): DGGITQSPKYLFRKEGQNVTLSCEQNLNHDAMYWYRQDPGQGLRLIYYSQIVNDFQKGDIAEGYSVSREKKESFPLTVTSAQKNPTAFYLCASSILQSETQYFGPGTRLLVL.

The V and J genes are TRBV2 and TRBJ2-3, with a tentative D call TRBD1 (5 bases). Germline CDR1 SNHLY, CDR2 FYNNEI. The CDR3 totals 13 residues. Trimming removed 4 bases at V and 4 bases at J, with 9 bases between. CDR3 sequence (DNA): TGTGCCAGCAGTGGTCAGGGCTCAGATACGCAGTATTTT. This codes for CASSGQGSDTQYF.

This clone was counted a few times. V and J are TRBV6-6 and TRBJ1-2; no definite D call. The CDR3 runs to 12 residues. Trimming took 7 bases from V and 3 from J, leaving 9 bases between them. The germline V gene has CDR1 MNHNY and CDR2 SVGAGI (reference sequence). As DNA, the CDR3 is TGTGCCAGCACCCCGAGCTACTATGGCTACACCTTC. This translates into CASTPSYYGYTF.

J is TRBJ2-1 and V is TRBV18; TRBD2 matches at 7 bases. The CDR3 has 16 amino acids. Trimming at V came to 3 bases and at J to 2 bases, leaving 7 bases not matched to a gene. Looked up from germline, CDR1 is KGHSH and CDR2 is LQKENI. DNA for the CDR3: TGTGCCAGCTCACCGGTGGAGGGGAGGGCCTACAATGAGCAGTTCTTC. This gives the protein CASSPVEGRAYNEQFF. Variable domain in full (rest from reference TRBV18 and TRBJ2-1): NAGVMQNPRHLVRRRGQEARLRCSPMKGHSHVYWYRQLPEEGLKFMVYLQKENIIDESGMPKERFSAEFPKEGPSILRIQQVVRGDSAAYFCASSPVEGRAYNEQFFGPGTRLTVL.

The chain has TRBV19 and TRBJ2-7, with 7 bases aligning to TRBD1. The CDR3 covers 15 residues. Unmatched junction bases numbered 5, after V lost 3 bases and J lost 0 bases. CDR1 and CDR2 from the germline V gene are LNHDA and SQIVND (reference sequence). The CDR3 here is CASSMTGTVSYEQYF. The DNA of the CDR3 is TGTGCCAGTAGTATGACCGGGACAGTCTCCTACGAGCAGTACTTC.

The chain is built from TRBV29-1 and TRBJ2-3, with 7 nucleotides matching TRBD2. Trimming cost V 2 bases and J 1 base; bases outside gene matches: 12. There are 17 residues in the CDR3. From germline, CDR1 is SQVTM and CDR2 ANQGSEA. The chain's CDR3 is CSVELPIPSGRTDTQYF. In DNA, the CDR3 is TGCAGCGTTGAACTCCCCATTCCTAGCGGACGCACAGATACGCAGTATTTT.